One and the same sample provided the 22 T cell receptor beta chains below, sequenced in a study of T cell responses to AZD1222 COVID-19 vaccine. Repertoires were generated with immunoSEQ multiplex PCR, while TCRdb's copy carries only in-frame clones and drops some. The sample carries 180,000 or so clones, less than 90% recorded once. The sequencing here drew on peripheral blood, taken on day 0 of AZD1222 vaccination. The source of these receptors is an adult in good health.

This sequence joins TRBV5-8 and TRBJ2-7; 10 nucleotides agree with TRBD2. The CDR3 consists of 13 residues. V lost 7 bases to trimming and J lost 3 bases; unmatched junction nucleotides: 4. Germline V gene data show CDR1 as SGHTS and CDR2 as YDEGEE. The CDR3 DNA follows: TGTGCCAGCGACTCTAGCGGGAGCTACGAGCAGTACTTC. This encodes CASDSSGSYEQYF.

CDR3 nucleotide sequence: TGTGCCAGCAGTTTAAGGGGGCTAGGGGAGACCCAGTACTTC. Translating gives CASSLRGLGETQYF. The chain has TRBV11-3 and TRBJ2-5, with 7 bases matching TRBD1. The germline V gene encodes CDR1 SGHNT and CDR2 YENEEA. V lost 6 bases to trimming and J lost 5 bases; unmatched junction nucleotides: 9. The CDR3 runs 14 residues.

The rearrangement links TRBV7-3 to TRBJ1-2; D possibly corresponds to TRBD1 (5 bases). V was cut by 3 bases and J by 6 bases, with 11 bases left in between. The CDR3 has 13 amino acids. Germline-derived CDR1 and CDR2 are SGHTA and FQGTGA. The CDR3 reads CASSLRVGDGYTF. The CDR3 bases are TGTGCCAGCAGCTTGCGGGTAGGGGATGGCTACACCTTC.

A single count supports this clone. The CDR3 region has the DNA TGTGCCAGCACCGCCTCCAGGGGGCGTACAGATACGCAGTATTTT. Its translation is CASTASRGRTDTQYF. The gene calls are TRBV11-3 and TRBJ2-3; 8 bases fit TRBD1. CDR1 SGHNT and CDR2 YENEEA come from the germline V gene. J gave up 3 bases and V 7 bases, and 9 bases lay outside the gene matches. The CDR3 spans 15 residues.

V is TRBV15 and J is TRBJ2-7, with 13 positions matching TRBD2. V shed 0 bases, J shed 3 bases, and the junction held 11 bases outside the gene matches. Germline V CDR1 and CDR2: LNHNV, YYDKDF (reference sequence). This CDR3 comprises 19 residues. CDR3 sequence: CATSRDKTSGRVGIYEQYF. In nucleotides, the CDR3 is TGTGCCACCAGCAGAGATAAAACTAGCGGGAGGGTGGGAATCTACGAGCAGTACTTC.

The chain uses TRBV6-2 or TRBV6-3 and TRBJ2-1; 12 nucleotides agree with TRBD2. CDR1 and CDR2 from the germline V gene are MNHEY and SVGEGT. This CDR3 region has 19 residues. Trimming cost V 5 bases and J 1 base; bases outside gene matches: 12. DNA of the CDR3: TGTGCCAGCAGTGACCTCGGGACTAGCGGGTTAAGGTCCTACAATGAGCAGTTCTTC. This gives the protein CASSDLGTSGLRSYNEQFF.

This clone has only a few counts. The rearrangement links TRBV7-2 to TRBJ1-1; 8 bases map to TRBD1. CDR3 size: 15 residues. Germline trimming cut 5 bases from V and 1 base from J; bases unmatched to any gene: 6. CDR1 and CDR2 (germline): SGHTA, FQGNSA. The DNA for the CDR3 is TGTGCCAGCAGCATTGACAGGGGTTGGAACACTGAAGCTTTCTTT. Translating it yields CASSIDRGWNTEAFF.

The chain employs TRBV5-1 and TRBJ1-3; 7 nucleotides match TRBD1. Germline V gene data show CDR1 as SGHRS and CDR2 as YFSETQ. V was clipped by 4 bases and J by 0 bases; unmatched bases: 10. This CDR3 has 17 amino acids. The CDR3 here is CASSPQRDSFSGNTIYF. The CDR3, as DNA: TGCGCCAGCAGCCCCCAAAGGGACAGCTTCTCTGGAAACACCATATATTTT.

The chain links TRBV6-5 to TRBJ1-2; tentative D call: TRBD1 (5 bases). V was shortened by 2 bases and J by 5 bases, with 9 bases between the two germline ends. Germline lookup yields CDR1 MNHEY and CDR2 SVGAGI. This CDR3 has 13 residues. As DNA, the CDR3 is TGTGCCAGCAGTTACGGGGGGACTTATGGCTACACCTTC. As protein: CASSYGGTYGYTF.

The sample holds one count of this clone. CDR3 bases: TGTGCCAGCAGCCGTGGGGAGTCAACTAATGAAAAACTGTTTTTT. Protein: CASSRGESTNEKLFF. V usage is TRBV5-4 and J usage is TRBJ1-4; no clear D. CDR1 SGHNT and CDR2 YYREEE come from the germline V gene (reference sequence). Trimming cost V 4 bases and J 0 bases, with 10 bases left between them. The CDR3 is 15 residues long.

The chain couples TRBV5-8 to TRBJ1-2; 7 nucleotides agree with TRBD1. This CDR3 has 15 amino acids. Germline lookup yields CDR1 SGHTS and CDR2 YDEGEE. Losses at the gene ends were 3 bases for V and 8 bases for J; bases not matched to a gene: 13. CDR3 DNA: TGTGCCAGCAGCTCGGGACAGCCCCAACCAGGCGGCTACACCTTC. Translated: CASSSGQPQPGGYTF.

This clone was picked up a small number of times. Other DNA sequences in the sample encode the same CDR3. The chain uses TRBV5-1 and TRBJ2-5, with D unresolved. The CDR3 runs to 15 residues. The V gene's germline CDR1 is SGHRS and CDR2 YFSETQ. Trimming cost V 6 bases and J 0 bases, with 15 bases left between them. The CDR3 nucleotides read TGCGCCAGCACCTATTCCGGCGGAAACCAAGAGACCCAGTACTTC. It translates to CASTYSGGNQETQYF.

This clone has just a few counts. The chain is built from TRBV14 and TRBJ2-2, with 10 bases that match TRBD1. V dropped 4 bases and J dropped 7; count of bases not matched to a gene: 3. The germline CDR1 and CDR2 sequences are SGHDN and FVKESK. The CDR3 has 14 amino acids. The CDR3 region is CASSPTGGHGELFF. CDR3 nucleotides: TGTGCCAGCAGCCCGACAGGGGGCCACGGGGAGCTGTTTTTT.

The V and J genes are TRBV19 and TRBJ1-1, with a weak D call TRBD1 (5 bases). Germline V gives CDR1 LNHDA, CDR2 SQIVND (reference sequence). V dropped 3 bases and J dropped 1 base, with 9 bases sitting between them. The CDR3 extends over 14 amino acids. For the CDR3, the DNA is TGTGCCAGTAGTATTGGGGCAGCGAACACTGAAGCTTTCTTT. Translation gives CASSIGAANTEAFF.

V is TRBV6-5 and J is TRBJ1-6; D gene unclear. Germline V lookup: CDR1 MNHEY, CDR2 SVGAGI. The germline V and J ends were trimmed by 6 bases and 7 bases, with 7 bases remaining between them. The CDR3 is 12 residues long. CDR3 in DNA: TGTGCCAGCAGAAGACCAAATTCACCCCTCCACTTT. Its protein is CASRRPNSPLHF.

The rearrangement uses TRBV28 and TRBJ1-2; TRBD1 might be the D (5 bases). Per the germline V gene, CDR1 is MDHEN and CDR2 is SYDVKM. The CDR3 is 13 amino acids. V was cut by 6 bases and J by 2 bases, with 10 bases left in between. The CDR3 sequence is CASRPDRNYGYTF. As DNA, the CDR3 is TGTGCCAGCAGACCCGACAGAAACTATGGCTACACCTTC.

The CDR3 coding sequence is TGCAGCGTTGAACCGGGACAGGGGGCACGGGAGACCCAGTACTTC. It translates to CSVEPGQGARETQYF. The genes are TRBV29-1 and TRBJ2-5; 12 bases are a match to TRBD1. The junction had 6 bases not matched to a gene; V was cut back by 2 bases and J by 5 bases. This CDR3 is built from 15 residues. CDR1 is SQVTM, CDR2 ANQGSEA, per germline.

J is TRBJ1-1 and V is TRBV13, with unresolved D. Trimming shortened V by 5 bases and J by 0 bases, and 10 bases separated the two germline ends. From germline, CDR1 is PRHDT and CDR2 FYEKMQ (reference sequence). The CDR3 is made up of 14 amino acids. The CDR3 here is CASSQYAMNTEAFF. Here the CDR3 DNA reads TGTGCCAGCAGCCAGTATGCCATGAACACTGAAGCTTTCTTT.

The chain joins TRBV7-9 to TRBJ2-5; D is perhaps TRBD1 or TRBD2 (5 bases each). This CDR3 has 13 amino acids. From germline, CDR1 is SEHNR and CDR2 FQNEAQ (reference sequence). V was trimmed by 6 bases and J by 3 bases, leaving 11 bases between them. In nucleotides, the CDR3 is TGTGCCAGCAGTGGGGGTGGAGAAGAGACCCAGTACTTC. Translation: CASSGGGEETQYF.

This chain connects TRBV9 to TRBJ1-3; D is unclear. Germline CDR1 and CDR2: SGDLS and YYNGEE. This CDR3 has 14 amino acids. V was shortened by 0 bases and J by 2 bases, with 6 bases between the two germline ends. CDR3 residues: CASSVGDPGNTIYF. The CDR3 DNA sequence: TGTGCCAGCAGCGTAGGAGATCCTGGAAACACCATATATTTT.

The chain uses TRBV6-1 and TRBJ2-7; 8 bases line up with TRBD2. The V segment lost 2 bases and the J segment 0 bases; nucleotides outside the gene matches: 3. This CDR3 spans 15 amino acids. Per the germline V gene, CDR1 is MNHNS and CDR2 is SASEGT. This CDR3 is CASSEPGGSSYEQYV. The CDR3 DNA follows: TGTGCCAGCAGTGAACCGGGGGGGAGCTCCTACGAGCAGTACGTC.

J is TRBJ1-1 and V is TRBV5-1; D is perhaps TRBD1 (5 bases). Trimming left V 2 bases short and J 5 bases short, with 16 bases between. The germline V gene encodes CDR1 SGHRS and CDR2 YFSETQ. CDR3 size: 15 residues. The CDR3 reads CASSFQVGLRTEAFF. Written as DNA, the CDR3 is TGCGCCAGCAGCTTCCAAGTGGGGCTGAGAACTGAAGCTTTCTTT.